This is a list of T cell receptor beta chains from one sample in a study of immune evolution from preneoplasia to lung adenocarcinoma. Produced via immunoSEQ multiplex PCR; TCRdb's table is partial and in-frame only. The repertoire holds about 6,100 clones, with 80% to 90% as singletons. The specimen sequenced was FFPE adjacent normal lung tissue. All receptors derive from a donor older than 65 with lung adenocarcinoma. CDR3s include the opening cysteine and the closing phenylalanine or tryptophan. A D gene is named only where the DNA matches it firmly.

J gene: TRBJ1-1; V gene: TRBV5-8; CDR3 length: 14; D gene: .; CDR3 protein: CASSLGSGNTEAFF; CDR3 DNA: TGTGCCAGCAGCTTGGGATCTGGGAACACTGAAGCTTTCTTT
J gene: TRBJ2-6; V gene: TRBV30; CDR3 length: 15; D gene: TRBD2; CDR3 protein: CAWTLGGSGANVLTF; CDR3 DNA: TGTGCCTGGACCCTGGGGGGGTCTGGGGCCAACGTCCTGACTTTC
J gene: TRBJ2-5; V gene: TRBV11-2; CDR3 length: 12; D gene: .; CDR3 protein: CASSLIGETQYF; CDR3 DNA: TGTGCCAGCAGCTTGATTGGAGAGACCCAGTACTTC
J gene: TRBJ2-3; V gene: TRBV19; CDR3 length: 13; D gene: .; CDR3 protein: CASSISLIDTQYF; CDR3 DNA: TGTGCCAGTAGTATTTCCTTAATCGATACGCAGTATTTT
J gene: TRBJ1-1; V gene: TRBV2; CDR3 length: 15; D gene: TRBD1; CDR3 protein: CASSPGQGFVTEAFF; CDR3 DNA: TGTGCTAGCAGTCCCGGACAGGGGTTTGTGACTGAAGCTTTCTTT
J gene: TRBJ2-1; V gene: TRBV2; CDR3 length: 13; D gene: .; CDR3 protein: CASSHNPGTEQFF; CDR3 DNA: TGTGCCAGCAGCCACAACCCCGGGACAGAGCAGTTCTTC
J gene: TRBJ2-3; V gene: TRBV5-6; CDR3 length: 12; D gene: .; CDR3 protein: CASSPGLDTQYF; CDR3 DNA: TGTGCCAGCAGCCCAGGACTAGATACGCAGTATTTT
J gene: TRBJ1-5; V gene: TRBV27; CDR3 length: 14; D gene: .; CDR3 protein: CASSTQGSNQPQHF; CDR3 DNA: TGTGCCAGCAGTACACAGGGAAGCAATCAGCCCCAGCATTTT
J gene: TRBJ1-2; V gene: TRBV28; CDR3 length: 14; D gene: .; CDR3 protein: CASSRQIAGYGYTF; CDR3 DNA: TGTGCCAGCAGCCGCCAAATAGCAGGGTATGGCTACACCTTC
J gene: TRBJ2-7; V gene: TRBV7-9; CDR3 length: 14; D gene: .; CDR3 protein: CASSLSVGGVEQYF; CDR3 DNA: TGTGCCAGCAGCCTATCCGTGGGGGGAGTCGAGCAGTACTTC
J gene: TRBJ1-2; V gene: TRBV29-1; CDR3 length: 13; D gene: .; CDR3 protein: CSVESTGVYGYTF; CDR3 DNA: TGCAGCGTTGAATCCACAGGTGTCTATGGCTACACCTTC
J gene: TRBJ2-1; V gene: TRBV4-1; CDR3 length: 15; D gene: .; CDR3 protein: CASSPLRQNFNEQFF; CDR3 DNA: TGCGCCAGCAGCCCCTTACGCCAGAACTTTAATGAGCAGTTCTTC